The clone carrying this TCR beta chain was seen a few times. This sample was included in a study of blood T cell repertoires in COVID-19. At the level of the study: Material from acute and convalescent COVID-19 was sourced from the United States, Italy and Spain. In each case, the material was cDNA or gDNA derived from T cells, B-cell-depleted T cells, or PBMCs.

In the authors' methods: Amplified reference gene primers provided the basis for estimating nucleated cell counts. Measured with immunoSEQ multiplex PCR; TCRdb has only the in-frame clones, and not every one. V, J and clone size are those of that table, while D and trimming were read from the DNA. There are 99,000 or so clones in the sample; 80% to 85% occur only once, and under 2% lies in the top ten. The CDR3 loop spans 10 amino acids. Germline CDR1 reads SQVTM; CDR2 reads ANQGSEA. The V gene end was trimmed by 7 bases and the J gene end by 10 bases; junction bases not matched to a gene: 6. The sequence came from a man between 65 and 80 years old with active or convalescent COVID-19. Material: peripheral blood. The chain joins TRBV29-1 to TRBJ1-1, with 7 bases lining up with TRBD1. The CDR3 DNA reads TGCAGCGGACAACAGGGGAGAGCTTTCTTT. Protein: CSGQQGRAFF. Combining the CDR3 with reference TRBV29-1 and TRBJ1-1 gives the whole variable domain SAVISQKPSRDICQRGTSLTIQCQVDSQVTMMFWYRQQPGQSLTLIATANQGSEATYESGFVIDKFPISRPNLTFSTLTVSNMSPEDSSIYLCSGQQGRAFFGQGTRLTVV.